Detailed here is one T cell receptor beta chain. The germline V gene has CDR1 WNHNN and CDR2 SYGVQD (reference sequence). The CDR3 is 16 amino acids. V shed 6 bases and J 4 bases; nucleotides not matched to a gene: 7. Profiling relied on immunoSEQ multiplex PCR, and the TCRdb table lists in-frame clones only, not all of them. The data show some 77,000 clones, roughly 91% seen once. This sample is drawn from a study of control samples from healthy donors and cancer patients. The receptor comes from an older woman in good health. Sequencing was carried out using blood. The chain has TRBV10-1 and TRBJ2-2; 11 bases are a match to TRBD2. The CDR3 region has the DNA TGCGCCAGCAGCTTGACTAGCGGGGTGATCACCGGGGAGCTGTTTTTT. It is translated as CASSLTSGVITGELFF.